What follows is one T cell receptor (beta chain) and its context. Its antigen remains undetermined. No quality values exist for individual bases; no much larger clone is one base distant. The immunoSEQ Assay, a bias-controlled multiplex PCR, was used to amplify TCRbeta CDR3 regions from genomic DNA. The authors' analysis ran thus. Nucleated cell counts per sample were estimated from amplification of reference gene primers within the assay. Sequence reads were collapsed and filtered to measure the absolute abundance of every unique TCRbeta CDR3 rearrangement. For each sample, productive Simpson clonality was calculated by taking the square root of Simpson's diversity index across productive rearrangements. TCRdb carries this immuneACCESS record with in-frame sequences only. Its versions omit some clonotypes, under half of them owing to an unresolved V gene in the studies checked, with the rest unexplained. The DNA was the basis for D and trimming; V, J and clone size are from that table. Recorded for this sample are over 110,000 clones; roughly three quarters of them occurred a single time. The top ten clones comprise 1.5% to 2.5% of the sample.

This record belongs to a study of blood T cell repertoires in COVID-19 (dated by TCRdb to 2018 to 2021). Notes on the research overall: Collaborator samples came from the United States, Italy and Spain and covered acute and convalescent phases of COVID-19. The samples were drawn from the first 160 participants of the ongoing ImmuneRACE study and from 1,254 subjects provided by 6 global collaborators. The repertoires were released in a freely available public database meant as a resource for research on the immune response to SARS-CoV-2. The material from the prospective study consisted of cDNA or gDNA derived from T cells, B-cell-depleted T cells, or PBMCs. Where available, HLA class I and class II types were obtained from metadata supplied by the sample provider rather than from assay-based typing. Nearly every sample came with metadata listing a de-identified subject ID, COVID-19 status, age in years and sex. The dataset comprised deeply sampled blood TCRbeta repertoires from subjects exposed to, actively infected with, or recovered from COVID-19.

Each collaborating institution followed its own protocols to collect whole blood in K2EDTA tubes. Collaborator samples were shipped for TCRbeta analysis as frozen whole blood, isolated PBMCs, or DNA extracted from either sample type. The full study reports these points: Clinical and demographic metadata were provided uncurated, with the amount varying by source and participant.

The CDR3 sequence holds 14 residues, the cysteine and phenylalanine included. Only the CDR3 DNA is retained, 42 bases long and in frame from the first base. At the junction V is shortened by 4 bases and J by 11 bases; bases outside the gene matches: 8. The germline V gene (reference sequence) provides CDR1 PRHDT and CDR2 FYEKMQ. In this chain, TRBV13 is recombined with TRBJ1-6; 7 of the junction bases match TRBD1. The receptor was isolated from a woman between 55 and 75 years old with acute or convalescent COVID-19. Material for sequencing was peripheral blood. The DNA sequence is TGTGCCAGCAGCTCGACAGGGCGAAGGGCACCCCTCCACTTT. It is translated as CASSSTGRRAPLHF.